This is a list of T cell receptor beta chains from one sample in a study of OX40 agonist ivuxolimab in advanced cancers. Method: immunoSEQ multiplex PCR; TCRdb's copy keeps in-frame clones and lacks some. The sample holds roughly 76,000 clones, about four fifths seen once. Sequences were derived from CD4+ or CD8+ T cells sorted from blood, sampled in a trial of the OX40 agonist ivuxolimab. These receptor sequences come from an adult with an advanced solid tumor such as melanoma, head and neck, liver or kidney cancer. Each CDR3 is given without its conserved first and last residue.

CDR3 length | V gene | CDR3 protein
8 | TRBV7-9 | ASERIGQF
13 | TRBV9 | ASSLLQGSSGELF
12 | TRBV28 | ASSPWGGDEKLF
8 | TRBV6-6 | ASSEYEQY
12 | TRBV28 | ASSLWTGSTEAF
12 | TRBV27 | ASSFLQGNSEQY
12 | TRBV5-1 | ASTLQGGYNEQF
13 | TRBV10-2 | ASSDSEGWNQPQH
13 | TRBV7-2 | ASSSSTGLGNTIY
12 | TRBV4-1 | ASSQSPGNRGYT
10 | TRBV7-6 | ASSFRFGEAF
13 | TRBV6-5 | ASSYRGQKNTEAF
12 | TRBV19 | ASSRTSDTDTQY
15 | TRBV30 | AWRVGTGKGGQETQY
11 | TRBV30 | AWKGQADSPLH
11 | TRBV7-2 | ASSFQVLQPQH
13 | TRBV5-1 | ASNLGSNRNNEQF
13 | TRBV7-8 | ASTPRWQTSYEQY
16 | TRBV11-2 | ASSSDSGGVFSNTEAF
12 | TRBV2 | ASRLDGDLTEAF
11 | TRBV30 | AWSVRPDTEAF
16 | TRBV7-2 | ASSLRAGGPFSVNEQF
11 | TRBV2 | ASSAGTGYGYT
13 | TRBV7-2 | ASSPFRAWRTEAF
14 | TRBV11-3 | ASSVGGQRNTGELF
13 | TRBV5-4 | ASSFGLAGRYEQY
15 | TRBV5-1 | ASSFGLAGGLTGEQF
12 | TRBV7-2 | ASSLDPRVREQY
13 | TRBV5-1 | ASTPLASYNNEQF
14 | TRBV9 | ASSARLAGGVYEQY
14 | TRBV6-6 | ASSRSPAGGSNEQF